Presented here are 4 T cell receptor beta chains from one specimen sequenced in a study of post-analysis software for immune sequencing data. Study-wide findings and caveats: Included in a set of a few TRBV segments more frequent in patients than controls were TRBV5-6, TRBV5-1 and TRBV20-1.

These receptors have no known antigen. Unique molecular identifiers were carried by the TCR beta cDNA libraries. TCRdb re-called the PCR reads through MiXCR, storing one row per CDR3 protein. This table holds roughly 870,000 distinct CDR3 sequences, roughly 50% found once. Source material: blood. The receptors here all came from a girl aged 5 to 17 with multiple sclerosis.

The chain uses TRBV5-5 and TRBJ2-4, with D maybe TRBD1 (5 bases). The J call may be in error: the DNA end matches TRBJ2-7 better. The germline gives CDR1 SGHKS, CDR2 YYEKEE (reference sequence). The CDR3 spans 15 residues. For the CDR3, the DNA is TGTGCCAGCAGCTTAGTCAGGGCAAAAAGCTACGAGCAGTACTTC. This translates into CASSLVRAKSYEQYF.

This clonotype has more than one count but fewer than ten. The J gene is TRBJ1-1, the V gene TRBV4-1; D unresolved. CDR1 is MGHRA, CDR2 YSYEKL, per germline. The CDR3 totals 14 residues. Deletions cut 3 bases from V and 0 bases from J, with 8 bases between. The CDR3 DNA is TGCGCCAGCAGCCAGAACCGGATGAACACTGAAGCTTTCTTT. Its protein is CASSQNRMNTEAFF.

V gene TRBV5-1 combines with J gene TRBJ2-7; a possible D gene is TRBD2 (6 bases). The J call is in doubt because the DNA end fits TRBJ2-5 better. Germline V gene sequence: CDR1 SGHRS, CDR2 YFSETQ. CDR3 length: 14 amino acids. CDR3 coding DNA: TGCGCCAGCAAGGCTAGCCGGAGGGAAGAGACCCAGTACTTC. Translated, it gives CASKASRREETQYF.

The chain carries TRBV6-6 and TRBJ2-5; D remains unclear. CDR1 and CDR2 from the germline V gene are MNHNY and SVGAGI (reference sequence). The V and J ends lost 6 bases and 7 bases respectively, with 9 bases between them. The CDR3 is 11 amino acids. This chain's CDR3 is CASSYKGTQYF. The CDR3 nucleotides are TGTGCCAGCAGCTATAAAGGGACCCAGTACTTC.